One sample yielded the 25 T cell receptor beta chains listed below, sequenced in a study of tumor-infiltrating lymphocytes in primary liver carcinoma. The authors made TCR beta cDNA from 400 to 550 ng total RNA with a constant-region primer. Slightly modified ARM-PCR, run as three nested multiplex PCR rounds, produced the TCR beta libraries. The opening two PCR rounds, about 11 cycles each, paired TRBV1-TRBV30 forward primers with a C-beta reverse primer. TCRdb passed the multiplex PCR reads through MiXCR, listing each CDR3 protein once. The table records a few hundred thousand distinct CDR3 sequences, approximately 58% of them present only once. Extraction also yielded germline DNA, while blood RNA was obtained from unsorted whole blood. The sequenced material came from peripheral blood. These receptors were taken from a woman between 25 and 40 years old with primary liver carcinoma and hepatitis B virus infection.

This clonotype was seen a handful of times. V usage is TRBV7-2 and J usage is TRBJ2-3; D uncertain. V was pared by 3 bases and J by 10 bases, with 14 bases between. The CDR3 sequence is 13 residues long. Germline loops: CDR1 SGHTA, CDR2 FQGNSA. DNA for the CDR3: TGTGCCAGCAGCTTTACGTCCCTTGGGTCGCAGTATTTT. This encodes CASSFTSLGSQYF.

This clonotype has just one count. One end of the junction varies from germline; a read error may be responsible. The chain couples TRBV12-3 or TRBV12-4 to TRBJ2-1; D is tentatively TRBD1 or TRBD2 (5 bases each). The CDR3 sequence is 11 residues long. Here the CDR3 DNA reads TGTCCCAGCAGTTCGATTGGGACCCAGTATTTC. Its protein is CPSSSIGTQYF.

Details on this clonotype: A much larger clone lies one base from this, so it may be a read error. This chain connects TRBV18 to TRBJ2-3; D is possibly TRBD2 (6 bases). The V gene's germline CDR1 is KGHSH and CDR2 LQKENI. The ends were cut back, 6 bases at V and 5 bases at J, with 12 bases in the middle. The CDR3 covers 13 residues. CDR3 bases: TGTGCCAGCTCCCCGATTAGCGGAGATACGCAGTATTTT. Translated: CASSPISGDTQYF.

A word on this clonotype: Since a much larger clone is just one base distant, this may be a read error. CDR3 protein: CASMRKGKVGTQYF. The DNA for the CDR3 is TGTGCCAGCATGCGAAAAGGGAAGGTGGGGACCCAGTACTTC. V usage is TRBV12-3 or TRBV12-4 and J usage is TRBJ2-5, with D hard to call. Trimming took 7 bases from V and 7 from J, leaving 19 bases between them. This CDR3 has 14 amino acids.

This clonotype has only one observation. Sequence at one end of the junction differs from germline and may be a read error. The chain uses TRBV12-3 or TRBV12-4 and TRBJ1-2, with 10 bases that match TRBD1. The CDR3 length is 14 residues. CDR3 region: CTSSFGTGASGYTF. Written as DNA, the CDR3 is TGTACCAGCAGTTTTGGGACAGGGGCTTCGGGCTACACCTTC.

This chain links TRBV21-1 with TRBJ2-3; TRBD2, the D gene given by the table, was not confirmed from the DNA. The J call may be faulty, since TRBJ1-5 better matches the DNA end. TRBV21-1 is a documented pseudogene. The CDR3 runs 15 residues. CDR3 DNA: TGTGCCAGCGGACTTTTGGGAGGGACCACAGATACGCAGCATTTT. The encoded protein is CASGLLGGTTDTQHF.

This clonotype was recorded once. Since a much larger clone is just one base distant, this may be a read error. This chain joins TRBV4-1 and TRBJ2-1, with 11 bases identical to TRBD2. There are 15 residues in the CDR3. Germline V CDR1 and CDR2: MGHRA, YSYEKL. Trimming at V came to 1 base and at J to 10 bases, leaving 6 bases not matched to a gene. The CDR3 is CASSQVTSSGGEQFF. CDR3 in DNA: TGCGCCAGCAGCCAAGTGACGTCTAGCGGGGGGGAGCAGTTCTTC.

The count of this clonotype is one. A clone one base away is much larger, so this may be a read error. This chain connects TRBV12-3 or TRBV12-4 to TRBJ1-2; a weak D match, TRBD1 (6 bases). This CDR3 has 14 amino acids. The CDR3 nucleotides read TGTGCCAGCAGTTTAAAGGGGGTCGACTATGACTACACCTTC. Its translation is CASSLKGVDYDYTF.

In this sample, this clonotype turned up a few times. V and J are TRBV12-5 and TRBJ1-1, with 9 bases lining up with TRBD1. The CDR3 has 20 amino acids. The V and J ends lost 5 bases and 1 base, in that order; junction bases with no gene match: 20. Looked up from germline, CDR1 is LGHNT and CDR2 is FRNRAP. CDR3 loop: CASGAKQGARYVTPNTEAFF. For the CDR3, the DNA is TGTGCTAGTGGTGCCAAACAGGGGGCGAGGTACGTTACCCCGAACACTGAAGCTTTCTTT.

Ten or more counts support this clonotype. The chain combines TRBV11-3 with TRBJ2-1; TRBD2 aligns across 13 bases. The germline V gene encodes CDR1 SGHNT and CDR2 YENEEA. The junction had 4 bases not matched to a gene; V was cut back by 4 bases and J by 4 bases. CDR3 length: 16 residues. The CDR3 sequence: CASSSGTSGTYNEQFF. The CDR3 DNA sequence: TGTGCCAGCAGCTCAGGGACTAGCGGGACATACAATGAGCAGTTCTTC.

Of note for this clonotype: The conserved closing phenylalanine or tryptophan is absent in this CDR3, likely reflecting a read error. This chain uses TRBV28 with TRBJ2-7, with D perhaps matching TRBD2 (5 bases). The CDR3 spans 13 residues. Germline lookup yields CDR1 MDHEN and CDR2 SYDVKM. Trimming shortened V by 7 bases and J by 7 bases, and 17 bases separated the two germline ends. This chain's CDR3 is CASTTDFPGEQYI. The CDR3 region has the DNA TGTGCCAGCACCACGGACTTTCCGGGGGAGCAGTACATC.

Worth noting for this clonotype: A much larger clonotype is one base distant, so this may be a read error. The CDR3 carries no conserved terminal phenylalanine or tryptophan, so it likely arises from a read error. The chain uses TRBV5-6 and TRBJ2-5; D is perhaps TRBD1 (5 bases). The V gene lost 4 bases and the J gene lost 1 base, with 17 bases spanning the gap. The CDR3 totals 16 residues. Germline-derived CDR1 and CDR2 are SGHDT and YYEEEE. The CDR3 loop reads CASSTLGVHFQETQYL. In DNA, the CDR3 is TGTGCCAGCAGCACTTTAGGGGTACACTTCCAAGAGACCCAGTACCTC.

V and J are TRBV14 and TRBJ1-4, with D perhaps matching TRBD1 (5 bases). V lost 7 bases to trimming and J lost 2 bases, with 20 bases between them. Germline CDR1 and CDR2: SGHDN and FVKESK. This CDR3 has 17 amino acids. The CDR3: CASTQFSPGSTNEKLFF. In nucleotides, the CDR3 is TGTGCCAGCACACAATTTTCCCCAGGGTCCACTAATGAAAAACTGTTTTTT.

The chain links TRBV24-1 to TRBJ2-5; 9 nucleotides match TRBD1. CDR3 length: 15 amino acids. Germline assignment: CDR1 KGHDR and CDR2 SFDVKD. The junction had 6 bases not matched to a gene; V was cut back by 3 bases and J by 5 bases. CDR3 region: CATSDPGTGRETQYF. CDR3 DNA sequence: TGTGCCACCAGTGATCCCGGGACAGGGAGGGAGACCCAGTACTTC.

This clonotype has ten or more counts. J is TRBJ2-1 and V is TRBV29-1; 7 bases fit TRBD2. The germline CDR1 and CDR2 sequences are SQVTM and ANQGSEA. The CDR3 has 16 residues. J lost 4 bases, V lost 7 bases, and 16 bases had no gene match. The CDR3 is CSAESAGRVSYNEQFF. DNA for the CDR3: TGCAGCGCAGAGTCGGCAGGGAGGGTATCTTACAATGAGCAGTTCTTC.

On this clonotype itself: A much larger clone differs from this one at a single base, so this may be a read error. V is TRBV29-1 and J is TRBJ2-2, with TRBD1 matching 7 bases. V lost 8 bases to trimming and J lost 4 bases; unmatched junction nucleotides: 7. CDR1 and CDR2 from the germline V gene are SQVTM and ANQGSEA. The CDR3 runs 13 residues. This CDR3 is CSRTGDVTGELFF. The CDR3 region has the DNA TGCAGCAGGACAGGTGATGTCACCGGGGAGCTGTTTTTT.

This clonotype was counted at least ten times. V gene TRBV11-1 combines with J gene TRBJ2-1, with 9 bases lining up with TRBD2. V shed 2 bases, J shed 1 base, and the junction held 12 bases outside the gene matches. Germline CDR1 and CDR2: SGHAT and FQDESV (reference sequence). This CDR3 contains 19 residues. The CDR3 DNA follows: TGTGCCAGCAGCTTAACTTGGACTAGCGTTTCCACATCCTACAATGAGCAGTTCTTC. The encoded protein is CASSLTWTSVSTSYNEQFF.

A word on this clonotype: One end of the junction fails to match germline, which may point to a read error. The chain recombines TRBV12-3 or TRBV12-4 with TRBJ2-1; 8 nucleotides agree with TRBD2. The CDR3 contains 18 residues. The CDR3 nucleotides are TGTGCCAGCAGTTTAGGCGAGAGGGGACTAGGAATAGACAATGAGCAGATCTTC. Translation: CASSLGERGLGIDNEQIF.

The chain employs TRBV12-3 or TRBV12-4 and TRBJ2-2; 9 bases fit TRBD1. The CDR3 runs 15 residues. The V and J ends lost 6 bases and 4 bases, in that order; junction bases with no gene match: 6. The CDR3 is CASSHRGRVTGELFF. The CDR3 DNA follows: TGTGCCAGCAGCCACAGGGGGCGCGTCACCGGGGAGCTGTTTTTT.

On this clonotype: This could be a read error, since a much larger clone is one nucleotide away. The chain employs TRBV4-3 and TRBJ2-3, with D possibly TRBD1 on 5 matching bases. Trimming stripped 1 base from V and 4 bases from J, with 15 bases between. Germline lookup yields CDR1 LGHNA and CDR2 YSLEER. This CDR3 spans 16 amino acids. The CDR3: CASSQVMAGPADTQYF. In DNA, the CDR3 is TGCGCCAGCAGCCAAGTAATGGCAGGGCCCGCAGATACGCAGTATTTT.

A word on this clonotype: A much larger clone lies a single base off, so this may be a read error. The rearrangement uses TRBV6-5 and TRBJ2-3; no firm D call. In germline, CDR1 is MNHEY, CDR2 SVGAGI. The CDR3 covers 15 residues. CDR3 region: CASSYSGGSADAQYF. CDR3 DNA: TGTGCCAGCAGTTACTCAGGTGGCTCCGCAGATGCGCAGTATTTT.

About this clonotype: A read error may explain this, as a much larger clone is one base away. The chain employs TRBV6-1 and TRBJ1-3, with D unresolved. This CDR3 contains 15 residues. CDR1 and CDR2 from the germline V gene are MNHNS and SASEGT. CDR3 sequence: CASSELLGSGNSIYF. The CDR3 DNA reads TGTGCCAGCAGTGAACTGCTGGGATCTGGAAACAGCATATATTTT.

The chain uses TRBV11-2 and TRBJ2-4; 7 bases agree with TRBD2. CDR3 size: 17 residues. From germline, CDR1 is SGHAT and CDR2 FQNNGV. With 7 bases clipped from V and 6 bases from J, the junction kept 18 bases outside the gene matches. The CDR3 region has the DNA TGTGCCAGCACTCCACAACCTCCGGGACTAATGGCAAACATTCAGTACTTC. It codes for CASTPQPPGLMANIQYF.

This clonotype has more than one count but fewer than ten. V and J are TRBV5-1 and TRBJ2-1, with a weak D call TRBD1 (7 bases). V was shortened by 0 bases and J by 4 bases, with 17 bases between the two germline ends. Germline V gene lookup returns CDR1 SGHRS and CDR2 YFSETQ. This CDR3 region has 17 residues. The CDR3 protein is CASSLAVGRGTYNEQFF. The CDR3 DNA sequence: TGCGCCAGCAGCTTGGCGGTTGGCAGGGGGACTTACAATGAGCAGTTCTTC.

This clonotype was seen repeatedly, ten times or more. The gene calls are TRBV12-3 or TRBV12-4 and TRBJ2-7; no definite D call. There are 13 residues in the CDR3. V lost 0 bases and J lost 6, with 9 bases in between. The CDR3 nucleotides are TGTGCCAGCAGTTTAGCAGTAGCAGCCGAGCAGTACTTC. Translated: CASSLAVAAEQYF.